Each of the 28 T cell receptor beta chains below was sequenced from the same sample in a study of blood T cell repertoires in COVID-19. Data came from immunoSEQ multiplex PCR; TCRdb stores just in-frame clones and leaves some out. The sample contains 250,000 to 350,000 clones, more than 70% of which appear only once. The specimen was PBMCs or T cells enriched from blood (not recorded which). All receptors come from a woman aged 25 to 45 who had recovered from COVID-19.

The chain carries TRBV5-1 and TRBJ2-3; 7 bases match TRBD2. Germline V gene lookup returns CDR1 SGHRS and CDR2 YFSETQ. Unmatched junction bases numbered 11, after V lost 0 bases and J lost 7 bases. This CDR3 spans 16 amino acids. CDR3 protein: CASSLAGAGQGNTQYF. The CDR3 bases are TGCGCCAGCAGCTTGGCCGGAGCGGGGCAAGGGAATACGCAGTATTTT.

The chain couples TRBV18 to TRBJ1-6; the D gene is possibly TRBD1 (5 bases). Germline CDR1 is KGHSH and CDR2 is LQKENI. The CDR3 spans 14 residues. V was clipped by 6 bases and J by 8 bases, with 14 bases between them. CDR3 nucleotides: TGTGCCAGCTCTAGTAGAGGAGGGGATTCACCCCTCCACTTT. Translated: CASSSRGGDSPLHF.

This clone appeared a single time. The chain joins TRBV27 to TRBJ1-1; D is uncertain. The CDR3 sequence is 13 residues long. Germline V gene lookup returns CDR1 MNHEY and CDR2 SMNVEV (reference sequence). V lost 2 bases to trimming and J lost 1 base, with 5 bases between them. The CDR3 coding sequence is TGTGCCAGCAGTTTAAACGGGAACACTGAAGCTTTCTTT. Its protein product is CASSLNGNTEAFF.

This clone was seen a single time. The chain couples TRBV7-9 to TRBJ2-2; 9 bases match TRBD2. Germline V gene lookup returns CDR1 SEHNR and CDR2 FQNEAQ (reference sequence). This CDR3 contains 16 residues. Trimming cost V 4 bases and J 5 bases; bases outside gene matches: 8. CDR3 nucleotides: TGTGCCAGCAGCTCCGACGCGGGGGGGAAAACCGGGGAGCTGTTTTTT. Translation gives CASSSDAGGKTGELFF.

The chain uses TRBV5-6 and TRBJ1-2, with 10 bases fitting TRBD1. The V gene end was trimmed by 3 bases and the J gene end by 6 bases; junction bases not matched to a gene: 14. Germline CDR1 and CDR2: SGHDT and YYEEEE. CDR3 length equals 17 residues. CDR3 loop: CASSSPGQGLIFDGYTF. CDR3 DNA: TGTGCCAGCAGCTCCCCGGGACAGGGGTTGATATTCGATGGCTACACCTTC.

The gene calls are TRBV28 and TRBJ2-1, with 7 bases identical to TRBD2. The germline CDR1 and CDR2 sequences are MDHEN and SYDVKM. V was clipped by 8 bases and J by 3 bases; unmatched bases: 7. The CDR3 has 14 residues. The CDR3 nucleotides are TGTGCCAGCGCGAGCGGGGCAAACTACAATGAGCAGTTCTTC. Translation: CASASGANYNEQFF.

The chain joins TRBV14 to TRBJ2-3; weak D call: TRBD1 (6 bases). Trimming removed 4 bases at V and 2 bases at J, with 13 bases between. CDR1 is SGHDN and CDR2 is FVKESK in the germline V gene. This CDR3 contains 15 residues. CDR3 in DNA: TGTGCCAGCAGCCGGATGACAGGCTTCACAGATACGCAGTATTTT. It translates to CASSRMTGFTDTQYF.

This clone was detected a few times. This sequence joins TRBV7-2 and TRBJ2-1, with D tentatively TRBD2 (6 bases). CDR1 and CDR2 from the germline V gene are SGHTA and FQGNSA. Trimming left V 1 base short and J 6 bases short, with 10 bases between. The CDR3 runs to 14 residues. The CDR3 here is CASSLGLVGNEQFF. The DNA for the CDR3 is TGTGCCAGCAGCTTAGGACTAGTCGGCAATGAGCAGTTCTTC.

The chain joins TRBV5-4 to TRBJ1-1; the match to TRBD1 covers 8 bases. Germline CDR1 is SGHNT and CDR2 is YYREEE (reference sequence). This CDR3 region has 14 residues. V was clipped by 4 bases and J by 8 bases; unmatched bases: 10. The CDR3: CASSRAQGGGEAFF. CDR3 bases: TGTGCCAGCAGCCGGGCACAGGGGGGAGGGGAAGCTTTCTTT.

The rearrangement joins TRBV11-2 to TRBJ2-2, with 8 positions matching TRBD1. The CDR3 is 15 residues long. CDR1 and CDR2 (germline): SGHAT, FQNNGV. Losses at the gene ends were 5 bases for V and 6 bases for J; bases not matched to a gene: 8. The CDR3 nucleotides read TGTGCCAGCAGCATTGCCAGGGGGCGGGCCGGGGAGCTGTTTTTT. Amino acids: CASSIARGRAGELFF.

The chain carries TRBV6-2 or TRBV6-3 and TRBJ1-5, with TRBD1 identical over 7 bases. The germline V gene encodes CDR1 MNHEY and CDR2 SVGEGT. This CDR3 comprises 15 residues. The J segment lost 3 bases and the V segment lost 5 bases, leaving 7 bases of the junction unmatched. CDR3 sequence (DNA): TGTGCCAGCAGTCAATCGGGACAGTCCAATCAGCCCCAGCATTTT. It yields the protein CASSQSGQSNQPQHF.

V and J are TRBV7-3 and TRBJ2-3; D may be TRBD1 (6 bases). The CDR3 loop spans 15 amino acids. V shed 5 bases and J shed 0 bases, with 12 bases lying between them. In germline, CDR1 is SGHTA, CDR2 FQGTGA. The CDR3 coding sequence is TGTGCCAGCAGCCCAGGGACAACTAGCACAGATACGCAGTATTTT. This sequence encodes CASSPGTTSTDTQYF.

The chain uses TRBV5-1 and TRBJ1-1; D gene unclear. In germline, CDR1 is SGHRS, CDR2 YFSETQ. Between the trimmed V and J ends, which lost 2 bases and 2 bases, there was a span of 10 bases. CDR3 length: 14 amino acids. CDR3 region: CASSLALGNTEAFF. As DNA, the CDR3 is TGCGCCAGCAGCTTAGCGCTCGGTAACACTGAAGCTTTCTTT.

The chain has TRBV5-4 and TRBJ1-3; the D gene is possibly TRBD1 (6 bases). The V gene lost 3 bases and the J gene lost 0 bases, with 13 bases spanning the gap. The germline CDR1 and CDR2 sequences are SGHNT and YYREEE (reference sequence). The CDR3 runs to 16 residues. CDR3 loop: CASSSDRFASGNTIYF. CDR3 DNA sequence: TGTGCCAGCAGCTCGGACAGATTTGCCTCTGGAAACACCATATATTTT.

This chain uses TRBV5-6 with TRBJ1-1, with a possible D match to TRBD1 (6 bases). Germline V gene data show CDR1 as SGHDT and CDR2 as YYEEEE. V was trimmed by 3 bases and J by 4 bases, leaving 10 bases between them. The CDR3 length is 13 residues. The CDR3 is CASSWRGGTEAFF. The CDR3 nucleotides are TGTGCCAGCAGCTGGAGGGGGGGCACTGAAGCTTTCTTT.

The V and J genes are TRBV5-5 and TRBJ1-4; 7 nucleotides agree with TRBD1. V lost 4 bases to trimming and J lost 8 bases; unmatched junction nucleotides: 11. Looked up from germline, CDR1 is SGHKS and CDR2 is YYEKEE (reference sequence). The CDR3 covers 15 residues. This CDR3 reads CASSQGGTVREKLFF. The DNA for the CDR3 is TGTGCCAGCAGCCAAGGCGGGACAGTCCGCGAAAAACTGTTTTTT. Based on the CDR3 plus reference TRBV5-5 and TRBJ1-4, the full variable domain is DAGVTQSPTHLIKTRGQQVTLRCSPISGHKSVSWYQQVLGQGPQFIFQYYEKEERGRGNFPDRFSARQFPNYSSELNVNALLLGDSALYLCASSQGGTVREKLFFGSGTQLSVL.

This chain uses TRBV7-2 with TRBJ1-5, with a possible D match to TRBD1 (5 bases). The CDR3 loop spans 15 amino acids. V shed 2 bases and J shed 2 bases, with 10 bases lying between them. Per germline, CDR1 SGHTA and CDR2 FQGNSA. CDR3 protein: CASSLYGGGNQPQHF. Here the CDR3 DNA reads TGTGCCAGCAGCTTATACGGGGGGGGCAATCAGCCCCAGCATTTT.

CDR3 sequence reads: CASSYSIMSPSGYETQYF. The CDR3 bases are TGTGCCAGCAGTTACTCGATAATGTCTCCTAGCGGGTATGAGACCCAGTACTTC. The chain recombines TRBV6-2 or TRBV6-3 with TRBJ2-5; TRBD2 matches 8 bases. The CDR3 contains 18 residues. CDR1 is MNHEY, CDR2 SVGEGT, per germline. Losses at the gene ends were 0 bases for V and 5 bases for J; bases not matched to a gene: 14.

This clone was recorded only once. This sequence joins TRBV6-5 and TRBJ1-1; 9 bases map to TRBD1. Germline trimming cut 4 bases from V and 3 bases from J; bases unmatched to any gene: 6. Germline V lookup: CDR1 MNHEY, CDR2 SVGAGI. The CDR3 is 15 amino acids. Written as DNA, the CDR3 is TGTGCCAGCAGTTCTCCGGGACAGGGATACACTGAAGCTTTCTTT. Translated, it gives CASSSPGQGYTEAFF.

The chain carries TRBV11-2 and TRBJ1-3; 9 nucleotides agree with TRBD1. The CDR3 contains 16 residues. Trimming cost V 2 bases and J 4 bases; bases outside gene matches: 6. Germline V lookup: CDR1 SGHAT, CDR2 FQNNGV. Here the CDR3 DNA reads TGTGCCAGCAGCTTACTTTCCGGGACAGGGGGAAACACCATATATTTT. Amino acid sequence: CASSLLSGTGGNTIYF.

About this clone: The germline gene is not matched at one end of the junction; a read error may be the cause. The chain has TRBV28 and TRBJ1-5, with D perhaps matching TRBD1 (6 bases). The germline CDR1 and CDR2 sequences are MDHEN and SYDVKM. CDR3 length: 15 residues. CDR3 sequence reads: CASSLQGWSSQPQHF. In nucleotides, the CDR3 is TGTGCCAGCAGTTTGCAGGGGTGGAGCAGTCAGCCCCAGCATTTT.

V is TRBV4-2 and J is TRBJ2-2; 12 bases are a match to TRBD2. The germline gives CDR1 LGHNA, CDR2 YNFKEQ. J lost 2 bases, V lost 1 base, and 5 bases had no gene match. This CDR3 is 18 amino acids long. The CDR3 loop is CASSQVASGGANTGELFF. CDR3 bases: TGTGCCAGCAGCCAAGTCGCTAGCGGGGGGGCCAACACCGGGGAGCTGTTTTTT.

This chain links TRBV21-1 with TRBJ2-2; no check of the table's D call, TRBD2, against the DNA was made. TRBV21-1 is a documented pseudogene. There are 15 residues in the CDR3. The CDR3 is CASSRERVATGELFF. CDR3 nucleotides: TGTGCCAGCAGCCGTGAGAGGGTGGCCACCGGGGAGCTGTTTTTT.

The chain uses TRBV6-5 and TRBJ2-7; D possibly corresponds to TRBD2 (5 bases). Trimming removed 4 bases from V and 7 bases from J, with 17 bases in between. CDR3 length: 14 residues. Per germline, CDR1 MNHEY and CDR2 SVGAGI. The CDR3 DNA reads TGTGCCAGCAGTTCTCCTAAGACCGGGGAGGAGCAGTACTTC. It codes for CASSSPKTGEEQYF.

The chain employs TRBV12-3 or TRBV12-4 and TRBJ2-7, with 8 bases fitting TRBD1. There are 11 residues in the CDR3. Losses at the gene ends were 5 bases for V and 13 bases for J; bases not matched to a gene: 7. This CDR3 reads CASSRGTGLYF. The CDR3 bases are TGTGCCAGCAGTCGGGGGACAGGTCTATACTTC.

The rearrangement links TRBV5-8 to TRBJ2-3; 7 bases align to TRBD2. After removal of 3 bases from V and 2 bases from J, the junction contained 12 bases not matched to a gene. The germline V gene has CDR1 SGHTS and CDR2 YDEGEE. This CDR3 spans 17 amino acids. This CDR3 is CASSWESGDSYTDTQYF. CDR3 nucleotide sequence: TGTGCCAGCAGCTGGGAGAGCGGGGACTCTTACACAGATACGCAGTATTTT.

This clone was seen a few times. The chain carries TRBV2 and TRBJ1-2; D is perhaps TRBD1 (5 bases). V was cut by 11 bases and J by 2 bases, with 12 bases left in between. From germline, CDR1 is SNHLY and CDR2 FYNNEI. The CDR3 totals 12 residues. The CDR3 here is CASWGGNYGYTF. The CDR3 region has the DNA TGTGCCTCCTGGGGGGGGAACTATGGCTACACCTTC.

The V gene is TRBV11-2, the J gene TRBJ2-7; TRBD2 matches 9 bases. Per the germline V gene, CDR1 is SGHAT and CDR2 is FQNNGV. V trimming: 5 bases; J trimming: 3 bases; junction bases outside the gene matches: 5. There are 14 residues in the CDR3. In nucleotides, the CDR3 is TGTGCCAGCAGCGCGGGACTAGCTGGCTACGAGCAGTACTTC. Its translation is CASSAGLAGYEQYF.